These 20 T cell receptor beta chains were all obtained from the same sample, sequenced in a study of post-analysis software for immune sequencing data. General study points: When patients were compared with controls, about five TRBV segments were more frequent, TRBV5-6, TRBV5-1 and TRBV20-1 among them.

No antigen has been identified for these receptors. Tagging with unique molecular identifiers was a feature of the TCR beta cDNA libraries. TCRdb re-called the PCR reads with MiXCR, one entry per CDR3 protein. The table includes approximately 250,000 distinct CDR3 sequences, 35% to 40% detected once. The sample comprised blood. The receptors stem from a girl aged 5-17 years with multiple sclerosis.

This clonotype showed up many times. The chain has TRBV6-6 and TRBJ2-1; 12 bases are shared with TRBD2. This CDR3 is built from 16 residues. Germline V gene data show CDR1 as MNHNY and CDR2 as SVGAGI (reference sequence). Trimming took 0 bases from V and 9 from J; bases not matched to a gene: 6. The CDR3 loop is CASSYSVTSGSGEQFF. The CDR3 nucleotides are TGTGCCAGCAGTTACTCAGTGACTAGCGGGAGTGGTGAGCAGTTCTTC.

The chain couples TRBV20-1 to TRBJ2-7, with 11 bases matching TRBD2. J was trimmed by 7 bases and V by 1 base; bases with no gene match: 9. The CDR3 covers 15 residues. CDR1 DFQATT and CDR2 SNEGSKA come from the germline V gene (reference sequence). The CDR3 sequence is CSARVGTSGYNEQYF. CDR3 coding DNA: TGCAGTGCTAGAGTCGGGACTAGCGGATACAATGAGCAGTACTTC.

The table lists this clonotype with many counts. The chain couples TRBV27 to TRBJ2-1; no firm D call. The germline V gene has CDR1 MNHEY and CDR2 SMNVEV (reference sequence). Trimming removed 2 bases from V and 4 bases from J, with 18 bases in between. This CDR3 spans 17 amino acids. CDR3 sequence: CASSLRQTLTGYNEQFF. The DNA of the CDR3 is TGTGCCAGCAGTTTAAGGCAGACCTTAACCGGTTACAATGAGCAGTTCTTC.

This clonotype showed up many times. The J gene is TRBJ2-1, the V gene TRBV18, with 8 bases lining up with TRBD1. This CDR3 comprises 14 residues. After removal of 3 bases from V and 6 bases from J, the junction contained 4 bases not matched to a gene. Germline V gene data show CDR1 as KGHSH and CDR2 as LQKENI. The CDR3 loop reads CASSPGTGPNEQFF. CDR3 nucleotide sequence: TGTGCCAGCTCACCCGGGACAGGACCCAATGAGCAGTTCTTC.

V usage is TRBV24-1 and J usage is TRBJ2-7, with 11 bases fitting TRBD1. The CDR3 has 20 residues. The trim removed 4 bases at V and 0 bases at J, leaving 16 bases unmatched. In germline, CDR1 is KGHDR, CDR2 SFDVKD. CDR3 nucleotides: TGTGCCACCAGTGACTCGGACAGGGGGCCCCGAAGGCTCCTCTCCTACGAGCAGTACTTC. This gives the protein CATSDSDRGPRRLLSYEQYF.

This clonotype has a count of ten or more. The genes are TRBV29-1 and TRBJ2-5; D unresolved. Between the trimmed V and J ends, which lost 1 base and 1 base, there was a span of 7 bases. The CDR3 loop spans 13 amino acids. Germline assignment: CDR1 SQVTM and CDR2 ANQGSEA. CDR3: CSVEGHFQETQYF. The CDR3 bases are TGCAGCGTTGAAGGCCACTTCCAAGAGACCCAGTACTTC.

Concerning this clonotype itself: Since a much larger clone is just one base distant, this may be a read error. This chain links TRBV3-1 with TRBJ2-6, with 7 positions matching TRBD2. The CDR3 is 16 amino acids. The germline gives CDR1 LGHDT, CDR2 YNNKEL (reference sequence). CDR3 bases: TGTGCCAGCAGCCAAGGGGGAGGGGCTGGGGCCAGCGTCCTGACTTTC. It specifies CASSQGGGAGASVLTF.

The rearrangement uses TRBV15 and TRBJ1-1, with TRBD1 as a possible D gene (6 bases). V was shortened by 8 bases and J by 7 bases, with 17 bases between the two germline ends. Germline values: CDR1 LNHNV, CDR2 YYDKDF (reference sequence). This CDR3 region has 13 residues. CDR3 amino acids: CATGDTSILEAFF. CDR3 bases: TGTGCCACCGGGGACACGAGTATCCTTGAAGCTTTCTTT.

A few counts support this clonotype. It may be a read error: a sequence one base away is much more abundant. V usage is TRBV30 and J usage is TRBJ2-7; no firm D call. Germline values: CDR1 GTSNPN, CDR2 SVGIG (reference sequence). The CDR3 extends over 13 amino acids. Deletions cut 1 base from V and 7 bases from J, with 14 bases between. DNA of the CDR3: TGTGCCTGGAGTGGTTGGACGTACAATGAGCAGTACTTC. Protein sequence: CAWSGWTYNEQYF.

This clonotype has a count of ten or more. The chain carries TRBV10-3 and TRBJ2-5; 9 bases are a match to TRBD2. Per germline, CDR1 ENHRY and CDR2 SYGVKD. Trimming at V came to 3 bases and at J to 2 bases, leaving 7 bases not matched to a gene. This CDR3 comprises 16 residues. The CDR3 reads CAISEFGGGVQETQYF. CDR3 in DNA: TGTGCCATCAGTGAATTCGGCGGGGGGGTACAAGAGACCCAGTACTTC.

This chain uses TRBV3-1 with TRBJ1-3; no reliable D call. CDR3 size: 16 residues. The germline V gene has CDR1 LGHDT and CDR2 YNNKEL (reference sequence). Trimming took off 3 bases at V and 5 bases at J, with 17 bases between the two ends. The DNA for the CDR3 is TGTGCCAGCAGCCATGAAGGCCCGGTTGGGAGAAACACCATATATTTT. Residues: CASSHEGPVGRNTIYF. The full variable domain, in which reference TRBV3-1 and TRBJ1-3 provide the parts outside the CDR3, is DTAVSQTPKYLVTQMGNDKSIKCEQNLGHDTMYWYKQDSKKFLKIMFSYNNKELIINETVPNRFSPKSPDKAHLNLHINSLELGDSAVYFCASSHEGPVGRNTIYFGEGSWLTVV.

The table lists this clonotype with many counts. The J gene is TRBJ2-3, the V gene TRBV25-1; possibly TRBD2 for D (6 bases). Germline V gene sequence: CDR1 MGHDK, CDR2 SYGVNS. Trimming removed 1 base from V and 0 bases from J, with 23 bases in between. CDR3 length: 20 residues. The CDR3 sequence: CASSEFPRQSVGTSTDTQYF. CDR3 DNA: TGTGCCAGCAGTGAATTCCCTCGACAGTCAGTGGGGACTAGCACAGATACGCAGTATTTT.

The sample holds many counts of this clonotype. CDR3: CASSLGGDGYTF. The CDR3 DNA is TGCGCCAGCAGCTTGGGAGGGGACGGCTACACCTTC. This sequence joins TRBV5-1 and TRBJ1-2, with D perhaps TRBD1 (5 bases). With 0 bases removed from V and 8 bases from J, the gap between germline ends came to 8 bases. The germline V gene has CDR1 SGHRS and CDR2 YFSETQ. This CDR3 spans 12 amino acids.

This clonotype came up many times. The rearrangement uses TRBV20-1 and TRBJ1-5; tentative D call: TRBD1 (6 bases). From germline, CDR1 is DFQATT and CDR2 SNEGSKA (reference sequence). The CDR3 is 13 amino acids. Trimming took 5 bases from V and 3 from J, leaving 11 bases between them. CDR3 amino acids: CSAEGEPNQPQHF. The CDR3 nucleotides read TGCAGTGCTGAGGGGGAACCCAATCAGCCCCAGCATTTT.

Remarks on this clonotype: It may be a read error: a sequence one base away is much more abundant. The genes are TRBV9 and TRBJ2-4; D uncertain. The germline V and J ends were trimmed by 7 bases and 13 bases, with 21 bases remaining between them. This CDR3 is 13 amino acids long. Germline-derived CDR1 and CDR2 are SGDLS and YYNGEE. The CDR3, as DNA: TGTGCCAGCGCCGTCAGGTCCTACAATGAGCAGTACTTC. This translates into CASAVRSYNEQYF.

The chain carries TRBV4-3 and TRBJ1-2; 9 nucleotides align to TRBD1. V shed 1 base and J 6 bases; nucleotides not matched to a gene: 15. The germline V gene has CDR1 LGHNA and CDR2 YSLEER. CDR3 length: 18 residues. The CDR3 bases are TGCGCCAGCAGCCAAGGCCCCGGCCGAGGACAGGGGATGGATGGCTACACCTTC. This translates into CASSQGPGRGQGMDGYTF.

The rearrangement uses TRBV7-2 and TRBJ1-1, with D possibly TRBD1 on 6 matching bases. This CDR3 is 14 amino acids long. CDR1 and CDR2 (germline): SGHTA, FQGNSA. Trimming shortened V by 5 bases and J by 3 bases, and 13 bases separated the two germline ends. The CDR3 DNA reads TGTGCCAGCAGCCCCCGGGACACCGACACTGAAGCTTTCTTT. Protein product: CASSPRDTDTEAFF.

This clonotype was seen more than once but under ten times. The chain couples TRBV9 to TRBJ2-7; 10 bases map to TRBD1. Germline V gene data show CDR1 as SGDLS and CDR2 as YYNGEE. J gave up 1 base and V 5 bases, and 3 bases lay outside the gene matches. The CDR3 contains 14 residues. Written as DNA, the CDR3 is TGTGCCAGCAGTTCGGGACAGGGGTCCTACGAGCAGTACTTC. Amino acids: CASSSGQGSYEQYF.

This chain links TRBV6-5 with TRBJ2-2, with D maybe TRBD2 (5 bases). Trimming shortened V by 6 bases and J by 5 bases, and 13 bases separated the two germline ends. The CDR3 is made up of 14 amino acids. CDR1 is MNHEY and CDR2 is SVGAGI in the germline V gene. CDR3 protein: CASSGVVGTGELFF. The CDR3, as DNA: TGTGCCAGCAGCGGGGTCGTTGGGACCGGGGAGCTGTTTTTT.

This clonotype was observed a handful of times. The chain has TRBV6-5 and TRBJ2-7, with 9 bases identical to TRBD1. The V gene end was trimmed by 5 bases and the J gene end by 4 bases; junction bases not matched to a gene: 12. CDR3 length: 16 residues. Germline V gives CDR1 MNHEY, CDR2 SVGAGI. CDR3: CASSPNTGTGNYEQYF. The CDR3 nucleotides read TGTGCCAGCAGTCCAAATACCGGGACAGGGAATTACGAGCAGTACTTC.